This passage covers 27 T cell receptor beta chains from one sample sequenced in a study of T cell changes during pregnancy in multiple sclerosis. TCRdb's copy holds only in-frame clones and misses some; the assay was immunoSEQ multiplex PCR. The data contain 60,000 to 90,000 clones, 93% of them singletons. Sequenced material: peripheral blood, taken after pregnancy. Receptors originate from a female donor in good health, enrolled as a control in a pregnancy study.

The J gene is TRBJ1-1, the V gene TRBV2; 10 bases map to TRBD1. Germline V gene sequence: CDR1 SNHLY, CDR2 FYNNEI. V was clipped by 6 bases and J by 4 bases; unmatched bases: 8. This CDR3 has 15 amino acids. CDR3 nucleotide sequence: TGTGCCAGCAGGGTAGACAGGGGGCGACGCACTGAAGCTTTCTTT. It encodes CASRVDRGRRTEAFF.

This clone was counted a single time. The rearrangement uses TRBV29-1 and TRBJ2-3, with D unresolved. Trimming stripped 1 base from V and 0 bases from J, with 5 bases between. The V gene's germline CDR1 is SQVTM and CDR2 ANQGSEA. The CDR3 loop spans 13 amino acids. In nucleotides, the CDR3 is TGCAGCGTTGAAGGGGCGAGCACAGATACGCAGTATTTT. Translated: CSVEGASTDTQYF.

This chain joins TRBV9 and TRBJ2-1; 10 bases map to TRBD2. The germline V gene encodes CDR1 SGDLS and CDR2 YYNGEE. V shed 4 bases, J shed 6 bases, and the junction held 7 bases outside the gene matches. The CDR3 extends over 15 amino acids. The CDR3 here is CASSQGLAERNEQFF. The CDR3 DNA sequence: TGTGCCAGCAGCCAAGGACTAGCGGAGCGCAATGAGCAGTTCTTC.

The rearrangement links TRBV6-5 to TRBJ1-6; 7 nucleotides line up with TRBD1. J lost 4 bases, V lost 2 bases, and 2 bases had no gene match. Germline V gives CDR1 MNHEY, CDR2 SVGAGI. The CDR3 totals 15 residues. The CDR3 coding sequence is TGTGCCAGCAGTTACCAACAGGGGTATAATTCACCCCTCCACTTT. Translated: CASSYQQGYNSPLHF.

This clone was seen once. This chain links TRBV14 with TRBJ2-7, with 8 bases fitting TRBD2. The ends lost 4 bases at V and 4 bases at J; junction bases unmatched: 18. The CDR3 is 18 amino acids. Germline assignment: CDR1 SGHDN and CDR2 FVKESK. The CDR3 bases are TGTGCCAGCAGCCCGGAGGGACTGAGGGAGCGGGGGACTTACGAGCAGTACTTC. Translated: CASSPEGLRERGTYEQYF.

The chain couples TRBV18 to TRBJ1-2; weak D call: TRBD1 (5 bases). The CDR3 extends over 13 amino acids. CDR1 KGHSH and CDR2 LQKENI come from the germline V gene. Trimming took off 3 bases at V and 7 bases at J, with 12 bases between the two ends. The CDR3 region has the DNA TGTGCCAGCTCACCGGGGGGAATCGGTGGCTACACCTTC. Protein sequence: CASSPGGIGGYTF.

The V gene is TRBV19, the J gene TRBJ2-7; 8 nucleotides align to TRBD1. Losses at the gene ends were 2 bases for V and 3 bases for J; bases not matched to a gene: 6. CDR1 is LNHDA and CDR2 is SQIVND in the germline V gene (reference sequence). This CDR3 has 15 amino acids. DNA for the CDR3: TGTGCCAGTAGTATAACAGGGACAGGAAGCTACGAGCAGTACTTC. Translated: CASSITGTGSYEQYF.

Only one count was recorded for this clone. The chain recombines TRBV2 with TRBJ2-7; TRBD2 agrees at 13 bases. CDR3 length equals 16 residues. Trimming at V came to 6 bases and at J to 3 bases, leaving 8 bases not matched to a gene. Germline assignment: CDR1 SNHLY and CDR2 FYNNEI. The CDR3 is CASSALRTSGGYEQYF. The CDR3 DNA reads TGTGCCAGCAGCGCCCTCCGGACTAGCGGGGGCTACGAGCAGTACTTC.

The genes are TRBV15 and TRBJ2-5, with D maybe TRBD2 (5 bases). This CDR3 is 15 amino acids long. Trimming cost V 0 bases and J 4 bases, with 12 bases left between them. From germline, CDR1 is LNHNV and CDR2 YYDKDF (reference sequence). The CDR3 protein is CATSRDLRVGETQYF. The CDR3 nucleotides are TGTGCCACCAGCAGAGATTTGAGGGTAGGAGAGACCCAGTACTTC.

The chain joins TRBV9 to TRBJ2-1, with TRBD1 matching 7 bases. Germline V gives CDR1 SGDLS, CDR2 YYNGEE. This CDR3 has 18 amino acids. J gave up 5 bases and V 0 bases, and 14 bases lay outside the gene matches. CDR3 nucleotide sequence: TGTGCCAGCAGCGTAGTCGGTCAGGGGGTTAGTCCAGACAATGAGCAGTTCTTC. Translating it yields CASSVVGQGVSPDNEQFF.

This CDR3 is CASMMAVNEQFF. CDR3 nucleotide sequence: TGTGCCAGCATGATGGCAGTCAATGAGCAGTTCTTC. This rearrangement joins TRBV2 to TRBJ2-1; no clear D gene. Per germline, CDR1 SNHLY and CDR2 FYNNEI. Trimming left V 7 bases short and J 6 bases short, with 10 bases between. This CDR3 is 12 amino acids long.

The gene calls are TRBV28 and TRBJ1-1; D gene ambiguous. The V gene lost 6 bases and the J gene lost 3 bases, with 8 bases spanning the gap. The germline V gene encodes CDR1 MDHEN and CDR2 SYDVKM. This CDR3 has 12 residues. As DNA, the CDR3 is TGTGCCAGCAGACTTTTGGACACTGAAGCTTTCTTT. This sequence encodes CASRLLDTEAFF. The entire variable domain, with the rest obtained from reference TRBV28 and TRBJ1-1, is as follows: DVKVTQSSRYLVKRTGEKVFLECVQDMDHENMFWYRQDPGLGLRLIYFSYDVKMKEKGDIPEGYSVSREKKERFSLILESASTNQTSMYLCASRLLDTEAFFGQGTRLTVV.

This chain's CDR3 is CAIGSGMNTGELFF. The CDR3 DNA follows: TGTGCCATCGGCAGCGGGATGAACACCGGGGAGCTGTTTTTT. This sequence joins TRBV10-3 and TRBJ2-2; the match to TRBD2 covers 7 bases. Unmatched junction bases numbered 4, after V lost 8 bases and J lost 1 base. From germline, CDR1 is ENHRY and CDR2 SYGVKD. This CDR3 has 14 amino acids.

The rearrangement links TRBV11-1 to TRBJ2-3, with TRBD2 matching over 11 bases. The V gene's germline CDR1 is SGHAT and CDR2 FQDESV (reference sequence). J was trimmed by 1 base and V by 4 bases; bases with no gene match: 1. The CDR3 length is 15 residues. DNA of the CDR3: TGTGCCAGCAGCTGGGGACTAGCGGGCACAGATACGCAGTATTTT. This sequence encodes CASSWGLAGTDTQYF.

The chain links TRBV30 to TRBJ1-2, with D possibly TRBD1 on 6 matching bases. V shed 1 base and J shed 8 bases, with 17 bases lying between them. Germline V gene lookup returns CDR1 GTSNPN and CDR2 SVGIG (reference sequence). CDR3 size: 14 residues. The CDR3 DNA sequence: TGTGCCTGGAGTGAACCCAGGGGATGGCGGGGCTACACCTTC. Protein product: CAWSEPRGWRGYTF.

The chain employs TRBV6-1 and TRBJ1-2; no clear D. Deletions cut 4 bases from V and 4 bases from J, with 13 bases between. Germline-derived CDR1 and CDR2 are MNHNS and SASEGT. The CDR3 is 14 amino acids. The CDR3: CASSAQQTAYGYTF. The CDR3 DNA sequence: TGTGCCAGCAGTGCTCAACAGACCGCCTATGGCTACACCTTC.

The CDR3 spells CASSLTGGLYEQYF. The CDR3 bases are TGTGCCAGCAGCTTGACAGGGGGGTTGTACGAGCAGTACTTC. This chain joins TRBV7-8 and TRBJ2-7; 9 bases are shared with TRBD1. Losses at the gene ends were 3 bases for V and 4 bases for J; bases not matched to a gene: 4. CDR1 SGHVS and CDR2 FQNEAQ come from the germline V gene. The CDR3 covers 14 residues. The variable domain in full, completed from reference TRBV7-8 and TRBJ2-7, reads GAGVSQSPRYKVAKRGQDVALRCDPISGHVSLFWYQQALGQGPEFLTYFQNEAQLDKSGLPSDRFFAERPEGSVSTLKIQRTQQEDSAVYLCASSLTGGLYEQYFGPGTRLTVT.

The V gene is TRBV30, the J gene TRBJ1-2; 10 bases map to TRBD1. CDR1 is GTSNPN and CDR2 is SVGIG in the germline V gene (reference sequence). Trimming at V came to 5 bases and at J to 6 bases, leaving 6 bases not matched to a gene. The CDR3 length is 13 residues. CDR3 loop: CAWLDRGSDGYTF. In DNA form, the CDR3 reads TGTGCCTGGCTGGACAGGGGGTCTGATGGCTACACCTTC.

The genes are TRBV6-1 and TRBJ2-3; 11 positions agree with TRBD2. With V trimmed by 5 bases and J by 1 base, 11 bases remained unmatched. The CDR3 consists of 18 residues. The V gene's germline CDR1 is MNHNS and CDR2 SASEGT. The CDR3 sequence is CASSQDVGTSGRTDTQYF. CDR3 DNA sequence: TGTGCCAGCAGTCAAGACGTCGGGACTAGCGGACGCACAGATACGCAGTATTTT.

The chain links TRBV5-4 to TRBJ1-2, with D tentatively TRBD1 (5 bases). Germline V gene sequence: CDR1 SGHNT, CDR2 YYREEE (reference sequence). The V end was cut by 5 bases, the J end by 8 bases, with 19 bases between. This CDR3 spans 14 amino acids. CDR3 DNA: TGTGCCAGCAGATCCTCCGGGGGACCCCAGGGCTACACCTTC. Amino acids: CASRSSGGPQGYTF.

The rearrangement joins TRBV29-1 to TRBJ2-2; D is perhaps TRBD1 (6 bases). Per germline, CDR1 SQVTM and CDR2 ANQGSEA. The CDR3 length is 13 residues. The V gene lost 6 bases and the J gene lost 3 bases, with 11 bases spanning the gap. CDR3 loop: CSVQQGYTGELFF. CDR3 in DNA: TGCAGCGTCCAACAGGGATACACCGGGGAGCTGTTTTTT.

The CDR3: CSVELGLAGGRRNTQYF. The DNA of the CDR3 is TGCAGCGTTGAACTGGGACTAGCGGGAGGCCGGAGAAATACGCAGTATTTT. The chain recombines TRBV29-1 with TRBJ2-3; 15 bases match TRBD2. Trimming removed 2 bases from V and 7 bases from J; junction bases left unmatched: 10. Per germline, CDR1 SQVTM and CDR2 ANQGSEA. The CDR3 is made up of 17 amino acids.

V gene TRBV7-3 combines with J gene TRBJ2-2, with D uncertain. CDR3 length: 14 residues. V gave up 4 bases and J gave up 6 bases, with 12 bases separating them. Germline V gene data show CDR1 as SGHTA and CDR2 as FQGTGA. Here the CDR3 reads CASSSTFGSGELFF. The CDR3 DNA reads as TGTGCCAGCAGCTCAACATTCGGGTCCGGGGAGCTGTTTTTT.

The chain links TRBV5-8 to TRBJ2-7, with D maybe TRBD1 (6 bases). The CDR3 totals 15 residues. With 6 bases removed from V and 1 base from J, the gap between germline ends came to 17 bases. From germline, CDR1 is SGHTS and CDR2 YDEGEE. The CDR3, as DNA: TGTGCCAGCACCTTATCGTCTGACAGGTCCTACGAGCAGTACTTC. Its translation: CASTLSSDRSYEQYF.

The chain employs TRBV7-2 and TRBJ1-5; no clear D gene. The V end was cut by 5 bases, the J end by 7 bases, with 12 bases between. Per the germline V gene, CDR1 is SGHTA and CDR2 is FQGNSA. CDR3 length equals 13 residues. The chain's CDR3 is CASSAWIGQPQHF. The CDR3, as DNA: TGTGCCAGCAGCGCGTGGATCGGGCAGCCCCAGCATTTT.

The V call is TRBV7-9, the J call TRBJ1-2; D might be TRBD1 (6 bases). From germline, CDR1 is SEHNR and CDR2 FQNEAQ (reference sequence). Trimming left V 4 bases short and J 4 bases short, with 16 bases between. There are 15 residues in the CDR3. DNA of the CDR3: TGTGCCAGCAGCTACACAGGGTCTTCTCCCTATGGCTACACCTTC. It is translated as CASSYTGSSPYGYTF.

The chain is built from TRBV2 and TRBJ2-7, with 14 bases aligning to TRBD2. This CDR3 region has 16 residues. Germline assignment: CDR1 SNHLY and CDR2 FYNNEI. V trimming: 9 bases; J trimming: 2 bases; junction bases outside the gene matches: 9. This chain's CDR3 is CARKGTSGGSAYEQYF. CDR3 DNA sequence: TGTGCCAGAAAAGGGACTAGCGGGGGTTCGGCCTACGAGCAGTACTTC. The full variable domain, in which reference TRBV2 and TRBJ2-7 provide the parts outside the CDR3, is EPEVTQTPSHQVTQMGQEVILRCVPISNHLYFYWYRQILGQKVEFLVSFYNNEISEKSEIFDDQFSVERPDGSNFTLKIRSTKLEDSAMYFCARKGTSGGSAYEQYFGPGTRLTVT.